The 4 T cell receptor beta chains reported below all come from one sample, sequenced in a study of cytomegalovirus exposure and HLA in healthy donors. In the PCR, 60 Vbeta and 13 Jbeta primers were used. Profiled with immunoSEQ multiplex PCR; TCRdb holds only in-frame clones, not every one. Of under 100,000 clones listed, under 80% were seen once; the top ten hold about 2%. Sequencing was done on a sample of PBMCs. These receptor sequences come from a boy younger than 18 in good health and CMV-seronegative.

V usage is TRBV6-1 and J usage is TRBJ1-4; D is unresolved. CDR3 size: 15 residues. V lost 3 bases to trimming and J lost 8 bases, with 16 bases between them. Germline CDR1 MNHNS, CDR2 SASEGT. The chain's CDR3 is CASSDPGSGEEKLFF. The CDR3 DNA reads TGTGCCAGCAGTGATCCAGGATCCGGCGAGGAAAAACTGTTTTTT.

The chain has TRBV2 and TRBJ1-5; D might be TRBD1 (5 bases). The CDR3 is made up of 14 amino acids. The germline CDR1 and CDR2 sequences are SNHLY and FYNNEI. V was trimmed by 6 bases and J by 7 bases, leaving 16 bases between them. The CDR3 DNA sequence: TGTGCCAGCAGCCTTCAGGGAGGGAGCCAGCCCCAGCATTTT. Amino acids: CASSLQGGSQPQHF.

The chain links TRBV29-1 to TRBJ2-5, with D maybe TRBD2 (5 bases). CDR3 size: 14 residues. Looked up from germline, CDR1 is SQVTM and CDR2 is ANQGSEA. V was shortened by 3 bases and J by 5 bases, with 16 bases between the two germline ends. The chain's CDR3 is CSVDLMREWETQYF. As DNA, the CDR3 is TGCAGCGTTGATTTGATGAGGGAGTGGGAGACCCAGTACTTC.

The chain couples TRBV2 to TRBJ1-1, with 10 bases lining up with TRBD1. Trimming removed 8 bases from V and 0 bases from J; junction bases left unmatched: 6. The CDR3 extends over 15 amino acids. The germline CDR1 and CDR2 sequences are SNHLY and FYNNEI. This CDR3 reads CASFLGQGLNTEAFF. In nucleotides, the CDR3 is TGTGCCAGCTTCCTGGGACAGGGGCTGAACACTGAAGCTTTCTTT.